This T cell receptor (beta chain) emerged from a study of patients and donors after allogeneic stem cell transplantation. CDR1 is DFQATT, CDR2 SNEGSKA, per germline (reference sequence). V dropped 6 bases and J dropped 4 bases, with 19 bases sitting between them. The CDR3 consists of 15 residues. TCRdb itself ran the RT-PCR reads through MiXCR, one entry per CDR3 protein. The sample contains over 350,000 distinct CDR3 sequences, 15% to 20% of which appear only once. This clonotype has a handful of counts. The sample taken for sequencing was blood, either unsorted or a sorted T cell fraction (not recorded which). This clonotype was sampled from a human donor who was either an allogeneic HSCT recipient or a stem cell or donor lymphocyte infusion donor (not recorded which). It is not recorded whose cells these are; they may come from a transplant donor. The V gene is TRBV20-1, the J gene TRBJ2-1, with D unclear. Here the CDR3 DNA reads TGCAGTGCCCCACTTGGGATGGGCTATTACAATGAGCAGTTCTTC. It yields the protein CSAPLGMGYYNEQFF.